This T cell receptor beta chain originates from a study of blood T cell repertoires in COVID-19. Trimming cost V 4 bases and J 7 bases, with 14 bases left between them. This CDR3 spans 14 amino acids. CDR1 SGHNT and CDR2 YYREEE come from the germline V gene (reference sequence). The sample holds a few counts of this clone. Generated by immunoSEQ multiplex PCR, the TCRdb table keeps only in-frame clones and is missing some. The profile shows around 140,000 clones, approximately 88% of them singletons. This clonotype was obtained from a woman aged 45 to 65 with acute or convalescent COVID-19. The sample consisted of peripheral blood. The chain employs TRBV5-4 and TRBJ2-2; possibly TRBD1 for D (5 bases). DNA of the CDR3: TGTGCCAGCAGCCCGACAGTCAGGGACGGGGAGCTGTTTTTT. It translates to CASSPTVRDGELFF.